This entry is about one T cell receptor beta chain. Per germline, CDR1 LGHDT and CDR2 YNNKEL (reference sequence). The CDR3 totals 14 residues. Trimming at V came to 0 bases and at J to 12 bases, leaving 9 bases not matched to a gene. This sample is drawn from a study of blood T cell repertoires in COVID-19. Study as a whole: The study drew acute and convalescent COVID-19 samples from the United States, Italy and Spain. The cDNA or gDNA used as material had been derived from T cells, B-cell-depleted T cells, or PBMCs.

Only in-frame clones appear in the TCRdb table, and some are missing; sequencing was by immunoSEQ multiplex PCR. Here the sample spans some 250,000 clones, approximately 86% being singletons. V usage is TRBV3-1 (or the pseudogene TRBV3-2) and J usage is TRBJ1-1; 8 nucleotides match TRBD1. Sequencing was performed on peripheral blood. This clonotype was obtained from a woman aged 18-29 years with acute or convalescent COVID-19. The DNA of the CDR3 is TGTGCCAGCAGCCAAGATACTGGACAGGGTAGAACTTTCTTT. Encoded protein: CASSQDTGQGRTFF.